This is a list of T cell receptor beta chains from one sample in a study of T cell clonotyping in hematopoietic cell transplantation. The repertoire was sequenced with immunoSEQ multiplex PCR; TCRdb's copy has only in-frame clones and lacks some. This table has roughly 13,000 clones, 95% to 98% appearing once. The specimen comprised peripheral blood mononuclear cells, sampled 30 days after allogeneic stem cell transplant. Receptors originate from a female patient in her forties or fifties who had an allogeneic stem cell transplant from an unrelated donor, so T cells may come from the graft donor. Some clones in this sample may be carry-over from other donors' samples. Each CDR3 is given with its conserved first and last residue. Each record gives: J gene, clone size, V gene, D gene, CDR3 DNA, CDR3 protein. D genes are given only for firm matches. The size of a clone is reported for some rows only, either as once, few or many, or as a class for expanded clones.

j_gene: TRBJ2-7
abundance: NA
v_gene: TRBV20-1
d_gene: NA
CDR3nt: TGCAGTGCTAGAGTTGAGCCCGAGCAGTACTTC
CDR3aa: CSARVEPEQYF

j_gene: TRBJ2-1
abundance: NA
v_gene: TRBV14
d_gene: TRBD1
CDR3nt: TGTGCCAGCAGCCATCTACAGGGGAAGCGCTACAATGAGCAGTTCTTC
CDR3aa: CASSHLQGKRYNEQFF

j_gene: TRBJ2-2
abundance: NA
v_gene: TRBV5-6
d_gene: NA
CDR3nt: TGTGCCAGCAGCCTGGGGTTCCTCGTTAACACCGGGGAGCTGTTTTTT
CDR3aa: CASSLGFLVNTGELFF

j_gene: TRBJ1-6
abundance: NA
v_gene: TRBV6-5
d_gene: NA
CDR3nt: TGTGCCAGCAGTTATCGGCACGGGTTACCCCTCCACTTT
CDR3aa: CASSYRHGLPLHF

j_gene: TRBJ1-2
abundance: NA
v_gene: TRBV5-4
d_gene: NA
CDR3nt: TGTGCCAGCAGCTTGGGACAGCGTTCCTATGGCTACACCTTC
CDR3aa: CASSLGQRSYGYTF

j_gene: TRBJ2-7
abundance: NA
v_gene: TRBV7-6
d_gene: TRBD2
CDR3nt: TGTGCCAGCAGCTCCGGACTAGCGGCATCCTACGAGCAGTACTTC
CDR3aa: CASSSGLAASYEQYF

j_gene: TRBJ1-1
abundance: NA
v_gene: TRBV25-1
d_gene: TRBD1
CDR3nt: TGTGCCAGCATCCCGACAGGGGGGTTAGCTTTCTTT
CDR3aa: CASIPTGGLAFF

j_gene: TRBJ2-7
abundance: once
v_gene: TRBV6-5
d_gene: TRBD2
CDR3nt: TGTGCCAGCAGGGAGGGACTAGCGGGGGGCCAGTACTTC
CDR3aa: CASREGLAGGQYF

j_gene: TRBJ1-4
abundance: NA
v_gene: TRBV7-8
d_gene: NA
CDR3nt: TGTGCCAGCAGCTTAGTAGTAGGGGGAAAACTGTTTTTT
CDR3aa: CASSLVVGGKLFF

j_gene: TRBJ2-3
abundance: NA
v_gene: TRBV5-6
d_gene: TRBD2
CDR3nt: TGTGCCAGCAGCTTGGTGGCGGGGGGCACAGATACGCAGTATTTT
CDR3aa: CASSLVAGGTDTQYF

j_gene: TRBJ2-1
abundance: once
v_gene: TRBV19
d_gene: NA
CDR3nt: TGTGCCAGTAGGCTTGCGGGGAACTCCTACAATGAGCAGTTCTTC
CDR3aa: CASRLAGNSYNEQFF

j_gene: TRBJ2-7
abundance: NA
v_gene: TRBV15
d_gene: NA
CDR3nt: TGTGCCACCAGCAGAGATCCTTTGAGTAGCGGCTACGAGCAGTACTTC
CDR3aa: CATSRDPLSSGYEQYF

j_gene: TRBJ2-7
abundance: once
v_gene: TRBV11-2
d_gene: TRBD1
CDR3nt: TGTGCCAGCAGCTCTAGGCCGGAACAGGGGATAAGGTCCTACGAGCAGTACTTC
CDR3aa: CASSSRPEQGIRSYEQYF

j_gene: TRBJ2-1
abundance: NA
v_gene: TRBV14
d_gene: NA
CDR3nt: TGTGCCAGCAGCCAAGGGGGCAGGCAGTTCTTC
CDR3aa: CASSQGGRQFF

j_gene: TRBJ1-5
abundance: NA
v_gene: TRBV9
d_gene: NA
CDR3nt: TGTGCCAGCAGAGAACGGCCCCAGCATTTT
CDR3aa: CASRERPQHF

j_gene: TRBJ2-7
abundance: NA
v_gene: TRBV7-7
d_gene: NA
CDR3nt: TGTGCTAGCAGCTTAGCTGCGGGCTACGAGCAGTACTTC
CDR3aa: CASSLAAGYEQYF

j_gene: TRBJ1-2
abundance: NA
v_gene: TRBV5-4
d_gene: NA
CDR3nt: TGTGCCAGCAGCCAGCTAGGGATGGACTATGGCTACACCTTC
CDR3aa: CASSQLGMDYGYTF

j_gene: TRBJ2-7
abundance: NA
v_gene: TRBV6-5
d_gene: TRBD1
CDR3nt: TGTGCCAGCAGGCCTTACAGGGGTAGCTCCTACGAGCAGTACTTC
CDR3aa: CASRPYRGSSYEQYF

j_gene: TRBJ1-6
abundance: NA
v_gene: TRBV6-5
d_gene: NA
CDR3nt: TGTGCCAGCAGTTCCGGATTCCCGAATTCACCCCTCCACTTT
CDR3aa: CASSSGFPNSPLHF

j_gene: TRBJ1-1
abundance: NA
v_gene: TRBV5-1
d_gene: NA
CDR3nt: TGCGCCAGCACCCTCGGATTGGACACTGAAGCTTTCTTT
CDR3aa: CASTLGLDTEAFF

j_gene: TRBJ2-7
abundance: NA
v_gene: TRBV30
d_gene: NA
CDR3nt: TGTGCCTGGATGCCTAGCCCTCTTCGCTACGAGCAGTACTTC
CDR3aa: CAWMPSPLRYEQYF

j_gene: TRBJ1-1
abundance: NA
v_gene: TRBV27
d_gene: NA
CDR3nt: TGTGCCAGCAGTTTTTCCCTGAACACTGAAGCTTTCTTT
CDR3aa: CASSFSLNTEAFF

j_gene: TRBJ1-1
abundance: once
v_gene: TRBV5-1
d_gene: NA
CDR3nt: TGCGCCAGCAGCTTGGGCTACTCAACAGGAGGGTCCACTGAAGCTTTCTTT
CDR3aa: CASSLGYSTGGSTEAFF

j_gene: TRBJ1-5
abundance: NA
v_gene: TRBV30
d_gene: NA
CDR3nt: TGTGCCTGGACAGACAGTTATAGCAATCAGCCCCAGCATTTT
CDR3aa: CAWTDSYSNQPQHF

j_gene: TRBJ1-5
abundance: NA
v_gene: TRBV2
d_gene: TRBD1
CDR3nt: TGTGCCAGCAGTCAGGACAGGGAAGATCAGCCCCAGCATTTT
CDR3aa: CASSQDREDQPQHF

j_gene: TRBJ2-7
abundance: once
v_gene: TRBV11-2
d_gene: TRBD2
CDR3nt: TGTGCCAGCAGCAAGGCTAGCGGGACCTACGAGCAGTACTTC
CDR3aa: CASSKASGTYEQYF

j_gene: TRBJ2-5
abundance: NA
v_gene: TRBV27
d_gene: NA
CDR3nt: TGTGCCAGCAGTTTTACTAGTCGAAAAGAGACCCAGTACTTC
CDR3aa: CASSFTSRKETQYF

j_gene: TRBJ2-7
abundance: NA
v_gene: TRBV6-5
d_gene: NA
CDR3nt: TGTGCCAGCAGTTACTCAGGGCTACAGCCCTACGAGCAGTACTTC
CDR3aa: CASSYSGLQPYEQYF

j_gene: TRBJ2-2
abundance: NA
v_gene: TRBV19
d_gene: NA
CDR3nt: TGTGCCAGTAGTATCCCAGGCGACTCGAACACCGGGGAGCTGTTTTTT
CDR3aa: CASSIPGDSNTGELFF

j_gene: TRBJ2-2
abundance: NA
v_gene: TRBV6-4
d_gene: NA
CDR3nt: TGTGCCAGCAGTGACTCCCCGGGACAGAACACCGGGGAGCTGTTTTTT
CDR3aa: CASSDSPGQNTGELFF

j_gene: TRBJ1-1
abundance: NA
v_gene: TRBV6-5
d_gene: NA
CDR3nt: TGTGCCAGCAGCTTACAGGAGGGGAATACTGAAGCTTTCTTT
CDR3aa: CASSLQEGNTEAFF

j_gene: TRBJ2-2
abundance: NA
v_gene: TRBV11-2
d_gene: NA
CDR3nt: TGTGCCAGCACCATGAGTCAGCGAAACACCGGGGAGCTGTTTTTT
CDR3aa: CASTMSQRNTGELFF

j_gene: TRBJ1-3
abundance: NA
v_gene: TRBV6-6
d_gene: NA
CDR3nt: TGTGCCAGCAGCTACTGGGGGACGTTGGTGGGAAACACCATATATTTT
CDR3aa: CASSYWGTLVGNTIYF

j_gene: TRBJ2-2
abundance: NA
v_gene: TRBV7-9
d_gene: TRBD1
CDR3nt: TGTGCCAGCAGCTCCGGGACAGGGGTTAACACCGGGGAGCTGTTTTTT
CDR3aa: CASSSGTGVNTGELFF

j_gene: TRBJ1-1
abundance: NA
v_gene: TRBV6-5
d_gene: NA
CDR3nt: TGTGCCAGCAGTTACGTCTTCGGGGGTGTGAGAGCTTTCTTT
CDR3aa: CASSYVFGGVRAFF

j_gene: TRBJ1-2
abundance: NA
v_gene: TRBV25-1
d_gene: NA
CDR3nt: TGTGCCAGCAGTGAATTTGGGACGGATAAGAGGGGCTACACCTTC
CDR3aa: CASSEFGTDKRGYTF

j_gene: TRBJ1-6
abundance: NA
v_gene: TRBV27
d_gene: NA
CDR3nt: TGTGCCAGCAGTCCCTTCGGAGGGACTATAAGGGTTTCACCCCTCCACTTT
CDR3aa: CASSPFGGTIRVSPLHF

j_gene: TRBJ1-1
abundance: NA
v_gene: TRBV7-9
d_gene: NA
CDR3nt: TGTGCCAGCAGCCTCCTCGTAGGCTCCCTCATTCCGGCTTTCTTT
CDR3aa: CASSLLVGSLIPAFF

j_gene: TRBJ1-1
abundance: NA
v_gene: TRBV5-4
d_gene: NA
CDR3nt: TGTGCCAGCAGCCTGGTGGGCACTGAAGCTTTCTTT
CDR3aa: CASSLVGTEAFF

j_gene: TRBJ2-2
abundance: NA
v_gene: TRBV4-1
d_gene: NA
CDR3nt: TGCGCCAGCAGCCCCCACGGGGCAGTCAACACCGGGGAGCTGTTTTTT
CDR3aa: CASSPHGAVNTGELFF